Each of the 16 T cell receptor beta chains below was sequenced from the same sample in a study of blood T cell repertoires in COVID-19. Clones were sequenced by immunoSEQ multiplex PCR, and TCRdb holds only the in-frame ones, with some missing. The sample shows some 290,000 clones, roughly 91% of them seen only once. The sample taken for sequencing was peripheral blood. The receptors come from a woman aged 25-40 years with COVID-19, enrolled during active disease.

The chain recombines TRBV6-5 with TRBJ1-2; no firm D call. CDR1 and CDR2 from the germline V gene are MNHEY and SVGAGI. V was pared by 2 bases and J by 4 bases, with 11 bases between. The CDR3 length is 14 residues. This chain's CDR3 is CASSYTPRGYGYTF. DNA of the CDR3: TGTGCCAGCAGTTACACCCCACGAGGCTATGGCTACACCTTC.

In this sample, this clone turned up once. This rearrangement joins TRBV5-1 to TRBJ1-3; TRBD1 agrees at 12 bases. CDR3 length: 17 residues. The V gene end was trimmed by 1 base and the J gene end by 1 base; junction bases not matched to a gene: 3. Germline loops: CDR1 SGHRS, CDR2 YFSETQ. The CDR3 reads CASSLWGQGASGNTIYF. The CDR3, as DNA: TGCGCCAGCAGCTTGTGGGGACAGGGGGCGTCTGGAAACACCATATATTTT.

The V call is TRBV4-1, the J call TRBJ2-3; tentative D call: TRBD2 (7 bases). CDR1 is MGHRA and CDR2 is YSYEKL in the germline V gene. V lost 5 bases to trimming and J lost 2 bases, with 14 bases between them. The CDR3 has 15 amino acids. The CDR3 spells CASSFLGGPTDTQYF. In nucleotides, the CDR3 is TGCGCCAGCAGCTTTCTCGGGGGGCCCACAGATACGCAGTATTTT.

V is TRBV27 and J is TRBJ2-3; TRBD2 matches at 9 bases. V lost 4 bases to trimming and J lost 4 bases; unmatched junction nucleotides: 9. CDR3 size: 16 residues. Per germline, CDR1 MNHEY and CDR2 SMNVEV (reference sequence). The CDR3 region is CASSSPVSGGSDTQYF. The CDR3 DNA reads TGTGCCAGCAGTTCGCCTGTTAGCGGGGGATCAGATACGCAGTATTTT.

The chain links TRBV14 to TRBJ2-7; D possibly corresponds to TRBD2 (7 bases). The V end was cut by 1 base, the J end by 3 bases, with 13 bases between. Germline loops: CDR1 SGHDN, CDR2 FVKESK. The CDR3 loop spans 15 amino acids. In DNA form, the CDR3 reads TGTGCCAGCAGCCAAGGGGGGGGGCCTCGCTACGAGCAGTACTTC. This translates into CASSQGGGPRYEQYF.

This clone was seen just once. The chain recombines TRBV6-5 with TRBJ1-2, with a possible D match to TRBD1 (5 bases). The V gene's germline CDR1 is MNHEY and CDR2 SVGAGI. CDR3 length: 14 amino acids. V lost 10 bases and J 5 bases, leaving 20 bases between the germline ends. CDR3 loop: CANSEDIFLYGYTF. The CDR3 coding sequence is TGTGCCAACTCCGAGGACATTTTCCTATATGGCTACACCTTC.

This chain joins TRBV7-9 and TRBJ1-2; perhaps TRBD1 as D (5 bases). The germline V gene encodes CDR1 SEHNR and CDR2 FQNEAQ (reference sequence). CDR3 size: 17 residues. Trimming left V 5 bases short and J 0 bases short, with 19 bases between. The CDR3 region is CASSPKGVGQANYGYTF. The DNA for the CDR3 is TGTGCCAGCAGCCCAAAAGGCGTTGGACAAGCTAACTATGGCTACACCTTC.

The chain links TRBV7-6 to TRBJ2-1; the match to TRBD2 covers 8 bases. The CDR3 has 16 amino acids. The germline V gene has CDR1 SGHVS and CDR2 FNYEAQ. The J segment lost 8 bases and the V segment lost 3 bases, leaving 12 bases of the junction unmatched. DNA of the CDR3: TGTGCCAGCAGCTTGAATCCTAGCGGGCCCCGGGATGAGCAGTTCTTC. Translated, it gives CASSLNPSGPRDEQFF.

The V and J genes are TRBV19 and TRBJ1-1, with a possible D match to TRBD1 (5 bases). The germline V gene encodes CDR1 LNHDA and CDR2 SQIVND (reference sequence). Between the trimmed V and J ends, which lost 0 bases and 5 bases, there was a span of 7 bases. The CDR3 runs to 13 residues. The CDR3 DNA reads TGTGCCAGTAGTATAGACGGGGGGACTGAAGCTTTCTTT. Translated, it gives CASSIDGGTEAFF.

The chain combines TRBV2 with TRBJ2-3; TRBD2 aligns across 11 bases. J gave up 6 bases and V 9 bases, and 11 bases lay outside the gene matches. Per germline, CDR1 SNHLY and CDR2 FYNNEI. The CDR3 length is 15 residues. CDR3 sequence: CASSELAGGADTQYF. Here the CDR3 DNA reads TGTGCCAGTTCGGAATTAGCGGGGGGGGCGGATACGCAGTATTTT. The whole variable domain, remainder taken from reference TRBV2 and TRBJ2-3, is EPEVTQTPSHQVTQMGQEVILRCVPISNHLYFYWYRQILGQKVEFLVSFYNNEISEKSEIFDDQFSVERPDGSNFTLKIRSTKLEDSAMYFCASSELAGGADTQYFGPGTRLTVL.

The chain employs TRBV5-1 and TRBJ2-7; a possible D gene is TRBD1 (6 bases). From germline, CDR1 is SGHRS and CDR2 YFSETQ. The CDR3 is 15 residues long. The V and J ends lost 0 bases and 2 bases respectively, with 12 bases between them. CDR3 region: CASSLVLDSTYEQYF. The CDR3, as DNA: TGCGCCAGCAGCTTGGTTTTGGACAGTACCTACGAGCAGTACTTC.

Here the CDR3 DNA reads TGTGCCAGTAGTCGGGGTCCGGGACAGGGGGACAATGAGCAGTTCTTC. Protein sequence: CASSRGPGQGDNEQFF. V gene TRBV19 combines with J gene TRBJ2-1, with TRBD1 matching over 11 bases. The CDR3 length is 16 residues. Unmatched junction bases numbered 8, after V lost 5 bases and J lost 5 bases. Germline V gene sequence: CDR1 LNHDA, CDR2 SQIVND (reference sequence).

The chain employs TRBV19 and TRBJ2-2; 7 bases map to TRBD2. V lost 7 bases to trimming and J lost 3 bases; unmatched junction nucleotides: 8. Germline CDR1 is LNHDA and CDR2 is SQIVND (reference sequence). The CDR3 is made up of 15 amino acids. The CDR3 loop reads CASTGRGAYTGELFF. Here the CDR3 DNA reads TGTGCCAGTACTGGGAGGGGCGCGTACACCGGGGAGCTGTTTTTT.

CDR3: CASSPGGPEQFF. The CDR3 coding sequence is TGTGCCAGCAGCCCAGGAGGTCCTGAGCAGTTCTTC. The chain employs TRBV9 and TRBJ2-1; tentative D call: TRBD2 (5 bases). The germline V and J ends were trimmed by 4 bases and 9 bases, with 11 bases remaining between them. Germline assignment: CDR1 SGDLS and CDR2 YYNGEE. This CDR3 is built from 12 residues.

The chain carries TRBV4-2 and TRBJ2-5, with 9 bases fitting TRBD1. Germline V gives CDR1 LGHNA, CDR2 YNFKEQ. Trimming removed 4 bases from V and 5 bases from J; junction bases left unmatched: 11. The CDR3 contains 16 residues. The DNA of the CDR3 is TGTGCCAGCAGCCTCTCCGGGACAGGGATCTTCGAGACCCAGTACTTC. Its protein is CASSLSGTGIFETQYF.

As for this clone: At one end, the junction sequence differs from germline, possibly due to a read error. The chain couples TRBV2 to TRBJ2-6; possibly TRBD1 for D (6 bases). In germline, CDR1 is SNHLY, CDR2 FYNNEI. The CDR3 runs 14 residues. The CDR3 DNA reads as TGTGCCAGCAGTAACCGGGACACCTTTCGACGTCCTGCTTTC. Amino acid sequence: CASSNRDTFRRPAF. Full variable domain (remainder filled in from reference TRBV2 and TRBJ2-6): EPEVTQTPSHQVTQMGQEVILRCVPISNHLYFYWYRQILGQKVEFLVSFYNNEISEKSEIFDDQFSVERPDGSNFTLKIRSTKLEDSAMYFCASSNRDTFRRPAFGAGSRLTVL.